Each of the 26 T cell receptor beta chains below was sequenced from the same sample in a study of blood T cells in healthy people across ages. A second roughly 6 to 11 cycle PCR used barcoded and J-beta primers. MiXCR was run by TCRdb on the 5' RACE reads, yielding one entry per CDR3 protein. Here the sample spans some 1.7 million distinct CDR3 sequences, roughly 28% being singletons. The specimen was blood. The receptors stem from a woman aged 30 to 39 in good health.

This clonotype was counted ten times or more. The V gene is TRBV5-5, the J gene TRBJ2-7; TRBD2 matches 8 bases. The CDR3 has 16 residues. V shed 5 bases, J shed 2 bases, and the junction held 12 bases outside the gene matches. CDR1 and CDR2 from the germline V gene are SGHKS and YYEKEE (reference sequence). The CDR3 sequence: CASRQSPAGVTYEQYF. For the CDR3, the DNA is TGTGCCAGCAGACAATCTCCAGCGGGGGTAACCTACGAGCAGTACTTC.

The chain carries TRBV29-1 and TRBJ1-2; D call uncertain. V gave up 2 bases and J gave up 8 bases, with 9 bases separating them. This CDR3 contains 11 residues. CDR1 SQVTM and CDR2 ANQGSEA come from the germline V gene. In DNA form, the CDR3 reads TGCAGCGTTGAATTTAGTAACGGCTACACCTTC. Translated, it gives CSVEFSNGYTF.

In its sample, this clonotype was seen a few times. This chain links TRBV5-5 with TRBJ1-1; tentative D call: TRBD1 (6 bases). V was cut by 2 bases and J by 7 bases, with 12 bases left in between. Germline V CDR1 and CDR2: SGHKS, YYEKEE (reference sequence). This CDR3 has 13 residues. CDR3 DNA sequence: TGTGCCAGCAGCTTAGAGGGGGATAATGAAGCTTTCTTT. Its protein product is CASSLEGDNEAFF. The full variable domain, rest sourced from reference TRBV5-5 and TRBJ1-1, is DAGVTQSPTHLIKTRGQQVTLRCSPISGHKSVSWYQQVLGQGPQFIFQYYEKEERGRGNFPDRFSARQFPNYSSELNVNALLLGDSALYLCASSLEGDNEAFFGQGTRLTVV.

This clonotype was counted a few times. DNA for the CDR3: TGTGCCAGCAGTCCGGGACTAGCGGGGGCCTCCTACAATGAGCAGTTCTTC. This gives the protein CASSPGLAGASYNEQFF. The chain couples TRBV28 to TRBJ2-1; 14 bases line up with TRBD2. Germline V gene data show CDR1 as MDHEN and CDR2 as SYDVKM. This CDR3 comprises 17 residues. V gave up 5 bases and J gave up 0 bases; unmatched junction bases: 3.

The chain employs TRBV5-1 and TRBJ2-5; 9 bases fit TRBD2. V trimming: 4 bases; J trimming: 11 bases; junction bases outside the gene matches: 12. The CDR3 spans 14 residues. Germline assignment: CDR1 SGHRS and CDR2 YFSETQ. DNA for the CDR3: TGCGCCAGCAGCCGGACTAGCGCGGACAATGAGCAGTACTTC. This translates into CASSRTSADNEQYF. The full variable domain, its missing parts supplied by reference TRBV5-1 and TRBJ2-5, is KAGVTQTPRYLIKTRGQQVTLSCSPISGHRSVSWYQQTPGQGLQFLFEYFSETQRNKGNFPGRFSGRQFSNSRSEMNVSTLELGDSALYLCASSRTSADNEQYFGPGTRLLVL.

This clonotype has only one observation. The chain links TRBV5-1 to TRBJ2-1, with TRBD1 identical over 7 bases. Germline CDR1 and CDR2: SGHRS and YFSETQ. This CDR3 has 15 residues. Trimming cost V 0 bases and J 10 bases; bases outside gene matches: 10. Written as DNA, the CDR3 is TGCGCCAGCAGCTTGGACAGGGGTGTGGGCTACGAGCAGTTCTTC. It is translated as CASSLDRGVGYEQFF. The variable domain in full, completed from reference TRBV5-1 and TRBJ2-1, reads KAGVTQTPRYLIKTRGQQVTLSCSPISGHRSVSWYQQTPGQGLQFLFEYFSETQRNKGNFPGRFSGRQFSNSRSEMNVSTLELGDSALYLCASSLDRGVGYEQFFGPGTRLTVL.

This clonotype occurred a few times. CDR3 sequence: CAWNGQFYNEQFF. As DNA, the CDR3 is TGTGCCTGGAATGGACAGTTCTACAATGAGCAGTTCTTC. The J gene is TRBJ2-1, the V gene TRBV30; D perhaps matches TRBD1 (6 bases). The CDR3 covers 13 residues. Trimming took 4 bases from V and 3 from J, leaving 10 bases between them. Germline V gene lookup returns CDR1 GTSNPN and CDR2 SVGIG (reference sequence).

This clonotype was found a few times. V gene TRBV20-1 combines with J gene TRBJ1-6; D gene ambiguous. In germline, CDR1 is DFQATT, CDR2 SNEGSKA (reference sequence). The CDR3 contains 12 residues. V lost 0 bases, J lost 8 bases, and 5 bases lay in between. The CDR3 reads CSARDADSPLHF. The CDR3, as DNA: TGCAGTGCTAGAGATGCGGATTCACCCCTCCACTTT.

The table lists this clonotype with many counts. The rearrangement uses TRBV12-3 or TRBV12-4 and TRBJ2-1; tentative D call: TRBD2 (5 bases). The CDR3 is 14 residues long. Deletions cut 7 bases from V and 6 bases from J, with 16 bases between. CDR3 in amino acids: CASNLGRSSNEQFF. Written as DNA, the CDR3 is TGTGCCAGCAACCTTGGGAGATCTTCCAATGAGCAGTTCTTC.

This clonotype was seen many times. The chain links TRBV12-3 or TRBV12-4 to TRBJ2-1, with TRBD2 identical over 11 bases. The J segment lost 4 bases and the V segment lost 7 bases, leaving 9 bases of the junction unmatched. The CDR3 is 16 residues long. The CDR3 is CASTPGVAGGYNEQFF. In DNA, the CDR3 is TGTGCCAGCACCCCCGGGGTAGCGGGGGGGTACAATGAGCAGTTCTTC.

V gene TRBV3-1 combines with J gene TRBJ1-2, with unresolved D. With 3 bases removed from V and 6 bases from J, the gap between germline ends came to 14 bases. The CDR3 runs 14 residues. CDR1 LGHDT and CDR2 YNNKEL come from the germline V gene (reference sequence). The CDR3 loop reads CASSHAAQRHGYTF. The CDR3, as DNA: TGTGCCAGCAGCCACGCGGCCCAGCGGCATGGCTACACCTTC.

This clonotype was counted a few times. The chain employs TRBV20-1 and TRBJ2-1, with 8 bases that match TRBD2. Germline V CDR1 and CDR2: DFQATT, SNEGSKA (reference sequence). Germline trimming cut 6 bases from V and 5 bases from J; bases unmatched to any gene: 6. CDR3 length equals 13 residues. This CDR3 reads CSAPPAGDNEQFF. The CDR3 DNA is TGCAGTGCCCCCCCAGCGGGGGACAATGAGCAGTTCTTC.

The chain couples TRBV5-1 to TRBJ1-2; D perhaps matches TRBD1 (5 bases). The CDR3 contains 15 residues. Trimming took 4 bases from V and 2 from J, leaving 15 bases between them. Germline assignment: CDR1 SGHRS and CDR2 YFSETQ. The CDR3 protein is CASSQGGNSNYGYTF. The CDR3 coding sequence is TGCGCCAGCAGCCAGGGAGGGAATTCAAACTATGGCTACACCTTC.

This clonotype was seen many times. The V and J genes are TRBV29-1 and TRBJ1-2, with D perhaps matching TRBD1 (6 bases). The CDR3 consists of 13 residues. The V gene lost 2 bases and the J gene lost 2 bases, with 9 bases spanning the gap. From germline, CDR1 is SQVTM and CDR2 ANQGSEA. The CDR3 bases are TGCAGCGTTGAACGGGGGCGGAACTATGGCTACACCTTC. Amino acids: CSVERGRNYGYTF.

There are a few counts of this clonotype. The chain employs TRBV6-1 and TRBJ2-4; 10 bases match TRBD1. J was trimmed by 1 base and V by 6 bases; bases with no gene match: 9. The CDR3 totals 17 residues. The V gene's germline CDR1 is MNHNS and CDR2 SASEGT. This chain's CDR3 is CASSPGQGTWAKNIQYF. The DNA of the CDR3 is TGTGCCAGCAGCCCGGGACAGGGGACATGGGCCAAAAACATTCAGTACTTC.

J is TRBJ2-3 and V is TRBV4-2, with 7 bases matching TRBD2. CDR3 length: 14 residues. V lost 4 bases to trimming and J lost 4 bases; unmatched junction nucleotides: 5. Per germline, CDR1 LGHNA and CDR2 YNFKEQ. The CDR3 bases are TGTGCCAGCAGCCCGGGCGGGAGTTCAGATACGCAGTATTTT. This gives the protein CASSPGGSSDTQYF.

The table lists this clonotype with many counts. J is TRBJ2-3 and V is TRBV29-1, with 7 positions matching TRBD2. This CDR3 has 14 amino acids. The V gene's germline CDR1 is SQVTM and CDR2 ANQGSEA. V was pared by 5 bases and J by 2 bases, with 7 bases of the junction left unmatched. As DNA, the CDR3 is TGCAGCGTTTTGCGCCAGCGGGACACAGATACGCAGTATTTT. It encodes CSVLRQRDTDTQYF.

The gene calls are TRBV9 and TRBJ2-7; 8 bases are a match to TRBD1. There are 15 residues in the CDR3. CDR1 and CDR2 (germline): SGDLS, YYNGEE. Trimming took 3 bases from V and 0 from J; bases not matched to a gene: 5. CDR3 amino acids: CASSGAGQGSYEQYF. CDR3 nucleotides: TGTGCCAGCAGCGGCGCCGGACAGGGCTCCTACGAGCAGTACTTC.

This clonotype has a handful of counts. V gene TRBV20-1 combines with J gene TRBJ1-4; 9 bases match TRBD1. Germline lookup yields CDR1 DFQATT and CDR2 SNEGSKA (reference sequence). J gave up 5 bases and V 4 bases, and 14 bases lay outside the gene matches. This CDR3 comprises 17 residues. CDR3 coding DNA: TGCAGTGCTAACCTCGGACAGGGGAGGGGCCTGAATGAAAAACTGTTTTTT. It codes for CSANLGQGRGLNEKLFF.

The chain recombines TRBV18 with TRBJ2-7; perhaps TRBD2 as D (6 bases). CDR1 and CDR2 from the germline V gene are KGHSH and LQKENI. Trimming cost V 10 bases and J 3 bases, with 13 bases left between them. The CDR3 is made up of 12 amino acids. The DNA of the CDR3 is TGTGCCACCACGGAGGGTGGCTACGAGCAGTACTTC. This translates into CATTEGGYEQYF. The full variable domain, rest sourced from reference TRBV18 and TRBJ2-7, is NAGVMQNPRHLVRRRGQEARLRCSPMKGHSHVYWYRQLPEEGLKFMVYLQKENIIDESGMPKERFSAEFPKEGPSILRIQQVVRGDSAAYFCATTEGGYEQYFGPGTRLTVT.

At least ten counts were recorded for this clonotype. The gene calls are TRBV20-1 and TRBJ2-7; TRBD1 matches at 9 bases. Germline V gene sequence: CDR1 DFQATT, CDR2 SNEGSKA (reference sequence). The CDR3 loop spans 14 amino acids. The trim removed 5 bases at V and 6 bases at J, leaving 11 bases unmatched. In nucleotides, the CDR3 is TGCAGTGCTGCCCGGGGACAGGGAAAGGCCGAGCAGTACTTC. It encodes CSAARGQGKAEQYF.

The chain has TRBV2 and TRBJ2-7, with 9 bases matching TRBD1. V shed 7 bases, J shed 4 bases, and the junction held 8 bases outside the gene matches. Germline V CDR1 and CDR2: SNHLY, FYNNEI. The CDR3 totals 14 residues. The CDR3: CASTQQGAAYEQYF. The CDR3 nucleotides are TGTGCCAGCACTCAACAGGGGGCTGCGTACGAGCAGTACTTC.

This clonotype was found many times. The chain has TRBV5-1 and TRBJ2-7, with D tentatively TRBD2 (7 bases). This CDR3 contains 15 residues. Between the trimmed V and J ends, which lost 1 base and 2 bases, there was a span of 13 bases. CDR1 is SGHRS, CDR2 YFSETQ, per germline. The CDR3 DNA sequence: TGCGCCAGCAGCTTGTCCGGCGGGGGCCCCTACGAGCAGTACTTC. This encodes CASSLSGGGPYEQYF.

This clonotype was seen only a few times. This chain joins TRBV5-6 and TRBJ2-5; 9 nucleotides line up with TRBD2. After removal of 0 bases from V and 4 bases from J, the junction contained 7 bases not matched to a gene. Germline CDR1 reads SGHDT; CDR2 reads YYEEEE. This CDR3 spans 16 amino acids. Written as DNA, the CDR3 is TGTGCCAGCAGCTTGGGGCTAGCGGGGACCCCAGAGACCCAGTACTTC. It yields the protein CASSLGLAGTPETQYF.

This clonotype was counted only a few times. The V gene is TRBV6-5, the J gene TRBJ1-1; D remains ambiguous. CDR3 length: 12 residues. Between the trimmed V and J ends, which lost 9 bases and 0 bases, there was a span of 8 bases. Germline-derived CDR1 and CDR2 are MNHEY and SVGAGI. The CDR3 region has the DNA TGTGCCAGTTGGACGGTGAACACTGAAGCTTTCTTT. Translating gives CASWTVNTEAFF.

In the case of this clonotype: At one end, the junction sequence differs from germline, possibly due to a read error. V usage is TRBV3-1 and J usage is TRBJ2-7; TRBD2 is a possible D gene (6 bases). The CDR3 covers 14 residues. Germline loops: CDR1 LGHDT, CDR2 YNNKEL (reference sequence). CDR3 region: CASSQRGTSYGQYF. In DNA, the CDR3 is TGTGCCAGCAGCCAGCGGGGTACCTCCTACGGGCAGTACTTC.